Reported below is one TCR beta chain. Antigen specificity is unknown. Germline V gene lookup returns CDR1 LGHNA and CDR2 YNFKEQ. This CDR3 is built from 16 residues. Trimming removed 4 bases at V and 2 bases at J, with 12 bases between. A second PCR of 7 to 11 cycles used a sample-barcoded 5' primer and a J-beta primer mix. TCRdb re-called the 5' RACE reads with MiXCR, one entry per CDR3 protein. The table shows approximately 900,000 distinct CDR3 sequences, with about 48% occurring only once. This sample was included in a study of blood T cells in healthy people across ages. Overall study results and limits: Expanded clonotype changes were possibly confounded by unknown donor CMV status.

The sequenced sample was blood. The gene calls are TRBV4-2 and TRBJ2-6; tentatively, D is TRBD2 (6 bases). The receptor was derived from a man younger than 40 in good health. CDR3 DNA: TGTGCCAGCAGCCTTCAGGGAGGTGCTGGGGCCAACGTCCTGACTTTC. The encoded protein is CASSLQGGAGANVLTF.